This TCR beta chain comes out of a study of CD4 T cells in relation to SARS-CoV-2 and coronaviruses. Sequenced by immunoSEQ multiplex PCR; TCRdb stores in-frame clones only, minus some. The sample lists some 32,000 clones, about four fifths occurring once. The V gene's germline CDR1 is SGHVS and CDR2 FQNEAQ. Trimming cost V 4 bases and J 7 bases; bases outside gene matches: 23. The CDR3 consists of 22 residues. Remarks on this clone: What it binds is unknown.

The chain combines TRBV7-8 with TRBJ2-3; 16 bases fit TRBD2. This sequence was found in an adult with COVID-19. Sequencing was carried out using memory CD4+ T cells from PBMCs, cultured in vitro. The CDR3 loop is CASSSGLAGGRDRYVRGHTQYF. The CDR3 DNA sequence: TGTGCCAGCAGCTCGGGACTAGCGGGAGGGAGGGACAGATACGTCCGGGGGCATACGCAGTATTTT.